The 29 T cell receptor beta chains listed next were all sequenced from one sample in a study of T cells in Graves' hyperthyroidism and ophthalmopathy (dated by TCRdb to between 2018 and 2021). Library preparation was by multiplex PCR. TCRdb names Illumina HiSeq 2000 as the instrument used. The TCR beta CDR3 regions were amplified from RNA transcripts. The TCR CDR3 was subjected to a first round of RT-PCR using the HTBI primer set and the Qiagen OneStep RT-PCR kit. In-frame beta chains were kept once TCRdb had trimmed the public reads at Q25 with fastp and called clones with MiXCR. Entries that share a CDR3 protein sequence are merged under the most common genes and DNA. The sample profile shows 300,000 to 450,000 distinct CDR3 sequences; approximately 15% of them were found once. 32% of the sample belongs to the ten largest clones. Sequencing input: blood. The receptors come from a woman in her 30s with Graves' hyperthyroidism.

Points on this clonotype: A read error may be the cause here, since a much bigger clone is one base away. The V gene is TRBV27, the J gene TRBJ2-5, with D tentatively TRBD2 (5 bases). The DNA end favors TRBJ2-1, so the J call may be wrong. CDR3 length: 17 residues. Germline assignment: CDR1 MNHEY and CDR2 SMNVEV (reference sequence). The CDR3 DNA is TGTGCCAGCAGTTTATCGGTGGGAGATGGTATCACCGAGACCCAGTTCTTC. Encoded protein: CASSLSVGDGITETQFF.

This clonotype occurred a few times. The chain recombines TRBV10-1 with TRBJ2-7, with D perhaps TRBD2 (7 bases). Per germline, CDR1 WNHNN and CDR2 SYGVQD (reference sequence). This CDR3 is 15 amino acids long. V lost 3 bases and J lost 1, with 13 bases in between. CDR3 in DNA: TGCGCCAGCAGTGACCAGGGGAGGGATTCCTACGAGCAGTACTTC. It is translated as CASSDQGRDSYEQYF.

On this clonotype: A read error may be the cause here, since a much bigger clone is one base away. V usage is TRBV5-1 and J usage is TRBJ2-7, with TRBD1 matching 7 bases. The CDR3 is 14 amino acids. CDR1 and CDR2 (germline): SGHRS, YFSETQ. CDR3 sequence: CASAYRGLSYGQYF. The DNA for the CDR3 is TGCGCCAGCGCATACAGGGGCCTCTCCTACGGGCAGTACTTC.

About this clonotype itself: A much more abundant neighbour one base away suggests this may be a read error. This rearrangement joins TRBV7-3 to TRBJ2-5, with a tentative D call TRBD1 (5 bases). This CDR3 spans 15 amino acids. Deletions cut 5 bases from V and 9 bases from J, with 22 bases between. Germline CDR1 and CDR2: SGHTA and FQGTGA. This chain's CDR3 is CASSLDNHRPESQYF. The DNA for the CDR3 is TGTGCCAGCAGCCTAGATAACCACAGGCCAGAATCCCAGTACTTC.

The chain combines TRBV6-5 with TRBJ1-3; D not resolved. In germline, CDR1 is MNHEY, CDR2 SVGAGI. The CDR3 contains 16 residues. The V and J ends lost 0 bases and 0 bases respectively, with 9 bases between them. CDR3 DNA sequence: TGTGCCAGCAGTTACTCGGGGATGATCTCTGGAAACACCATATATTTT. This codes for CASSYSGMISGNTIYF.

The table lists this clonotype with a few counts. J is TRBJ1-2 and V is TRBV19; D unresolved. Germline V CDR1 and CDR2: LNHDA, SQIVND (reference sequence). This CDR3 spans 16 amino acids. V shed 2 bases and J shed 6 bases, with 19 bases lying between them. The CDR3 reads CASSISTVAPIDGYTF. The DNA for the CDR3 is TGTGCCAGTAGTATAAGTACAGTAGCGCCTATCGATGGCTACACCTTC.

The table lists this clonotype with many counts. The chain recombines TRBV12-3 or TRBV12-4 with TRBJ2-3; TRBD2 aligns across 8 bases. V lost 6 bases to trimming and J lost 2 bases; unmatched junction nucleotides: 7. The CDR3 contains 15 residues. The CDR3 loop reads CASRPTSGYTDTQYF. The CDR3 region has the DNA TGTGCCAGCAGACCCACTAGCGGTTACACAGATACGCAGTATTTT.

This clonotype was counted ten times or more. The chain uses TRBV3-1 and TRBJ1-6; no reliable D call. CDR1 LGHDT and CDR2 YNNKEL come from the germline V gene (reference sequence). With 5 bases removed from V and 6 bases from J, the gap between germline ends came to 11 bases. There are 14 residues in the CDR3. The CDR3 here is CASSSTQLNSPLHF. The CDR3 region has the DNA TGTGCCAGCAGCAGTACCCAGCTTAATTCACCCCTCCACTTT.

The V call is TRBV12-3 or TRBV12-4, the J call TRBJ2-1; 10 bases are shared with TRBD2. This CDR3 is built from 13 residues. In DNA form, the CDR3 reads TGTGTCGATAGGAGCGGGAGGGACAATGAGCAGTTCTTC. This encodes CVDRSGRDNEQFF.

This clonotype has a count of ten or more. The V call is TRBV6-1, the J call TRBJ2-6; D unclear. The CDR3 extends over 15 amino acids. V shed 8 bases and J shed 1 base, with 12 bases lying between them. Germline V gives CDR1 MNHNS, CDR2 SASEGT. Here the CDR3 reads CASGRAVSGANVLTF. CDR3 bases: TGTGCCAGCGGTCGCGCGGTTTCTGGGGCCAACGTCCTGACTTTC.

This clonotype has ten or more counts. The chain joins TRBV12-3 or TRBV12-4 to TRBJ2-1, with 10 bases fitting TRBD2. V shed 6 bases and J 9 bases; nucleotides not matched to a gene: 8. The CDR3 is made up of 14 amino acids. The CDR3 DNA sequence: TGTGCCAGCAGCCCAGCGGGAGGGAAGGGTGAGCAGTTCTTC. Amino acids: CASSPAGGKGEQFF.

The chain couples TRBV7-9 to TRBJ2-2, with a possible D match to TRBD1 (6 bases). The CDR3 contains 17 residues. Between the trimmed V and J ends, which lost 1 base and 2 bases, there was a span of 14 bases. The germline gives CDR1 SEHNR, CDR2 FQNEAQ (reference sequence). CDR3 DNA sequence: TGTGCCAGCAGCTTAGAGGGGGTCACCCTAAACACCGGGGAGCTGTTTTTT. Its protein is CASSLEGVTLNTGELFF. The full variable domain, its missing parts supplied by reference TRBV7-9 and TRBJ2-2, is DTGVSQNPRHKITKRGQNVTFRCDPISEHNRLYWYRQTLGQGPEFLTYFQNEAQLEKSRLLSDRFSAERPKGSFSTLEIQRTEQGDSAMYLCASSLEGVTLNTGELFFGEGSRLTVL.

This clonotype was seen more than once but under ten times. This chain's CDR3 is CASSPSWTQYF. The CDR3 DNA is TGTGCCAGCAGCCCCTCGTGGACCCAGTACTTC. This chain uses TRBV12-3 or TRBV12-4 with TRBJ2-5; D not resolved. The CDR3 extends over 11 amino acids. Trimming left V 6 bases short and J 7 bases short, with 9 bases between.

The V gene is TRBV24-1, the J gene TRBJ2-5; TRBD1 matches 8 bases. Germline V gene data show CDR1 as KGHDR and CDR2 as SFDVKD. CDR3 length equals 16 residues. V shed 4 bases, J shed 4 bases, and the junction held 10 bases outside the gene matches. This CDR3 is CATSDPLGTGVETQYF. DNA of the CDR3: TGTGCCACCAGTGACCCATTGGGGACAGGAGTAGAGACCCAGTACTTC.

This clonotype was found many times. The gene calls are TRBV5-6 and TRBJ1-5; no firm D call. V lost 3 bases and J lost 8, with 3 bases in between. The CDR3 contains 10 residues. Per the germline V gene, CDR1 is SGHDT and CDR2 is YYEEEE. The CDR3 sequence: CASSWKPQHF. In DNA form, the CDR3 reads TGTGCCAGCAGCTGGAAGCCCCAGCATTTT.

This clonotype was observed at least ten times. The chain is built from TRBV7-2 and TRBJ2-7; D not certain. V shed 2 bases and J shed 0 bases, with 5 bases lying between them. Germline V gene lookup returns CDR1 SGHTA and CDR2 FQGNSA. The CDR3 sequence is 13 residues long. The CDR3 loop reads CASSLYNSYEQYF. For the CDR3, the DNA is TGTGCCAGCAGCTTATATAACTCCTACGAGCAGTACTTC.

This clonotype was recorded a few times. V gene TRBV7-2 combines with J gene TRBJ1-5; D gene unclear. The germline gives CDR1 SGHTA, CDR2 FQGNSA. Trimming cost V 6 bases and J 0 bases, with 9 bases left between them. The CDR3 has 14 residues. CDR3 in amino acids: CASSTTDSNQPQHF. CDR3 bases: TGTGCCAGCAGTACGACGGATAGCAATCAGCCCCAGCATTTT.

The chain has TRBV30 and TRBJ2-2, with 11 bases that match TRBD2. This CDR3 is built from 15 residues. With V trimmed by 0 bases and J by 4 bases, 1 base remained unmatched. Germline V lookup: CDR1 GTSNPN, CDR2 SVGIG (reference sequence). The CDR3 nucleotides are TGTGCCTGGAGTGTACTAGCGGGGGTCACCGGGGAGCTGTTTTTT. It translates to CAWSVLAGVTGELFF.

This clonotype was counted at least ten times. The genes are TRBV12-3 or TRBV12-4 and TRBJ2-7, with 14 nucleotides matching TRBD2. This CDR3 contains 13 residues. Trimming at V came to 8 bases and at J to 5 bases, leaving 2 bases not matched to a gene. This CDR3 reads CASGLAGGNEQYF. The CDR3 DNA sequence: TGTGCCAGCGGACTAGCGGGAGGAAACGAGCAGTACTTC.

As regards this clonotype: Just one base apart from a much larger clone, this may be a read error. The chain couples TRBV7-9 to TRBJ2-5; perhaps TRBD2 as D (7 bases). This CDR3 has 16 amino acids. Trimming shortened V by 5 bases and J by 3 bases, and 19 bases separated the two germline ends. CDR1 is SEHNR and CDR2 is FQNEAQ in the germline V gene (reference sequence). CDR3 DNA sequence: TGTGCCAGCAGCCCCAGGGGAGCGGGACAAGAAGAGACCCAGTACTTC. This gives the protein CASSPRGAGQEETQYF.

This clonotype has only a few counts. This rearrangement joins TRBV9 to TRBJ2-1; 7 bases match TRBD2. The CDR3 is made up of 15 amino acids. Per germline, CDR1 SGDLS and CDR2 YYNGEE. J lost 7 bases, V lost 4 bases, and 11 bases had no gene match. CDR3 coding DNA: TGTGCCAGCAGCTCCACCAAGCGGGAACTGAATGAGCAGTTCTTC. Encoded protein: CASSSTKRELNEQFF.

This clonotype appeared many times. The chain is built from TRBV3-1 and TRBJ1-1; D not resolved. This CDR3 contains 14 residues. The germline V gene encodes CDR1 LGHDT and CDR2 YNNKEL (reference sequence). Trimming pared 0 bases from V and 9 bases from J, leaving 14 bases between. The CDR3 region is CASSQDLSGEKAFF. The CDR3 DNA sequence: TGTGCCAGCAGCCAAGATCTGAGCGGAGAAAAAGCTTTCTTT.

Many counts were recorded for this clonotype. The chain joins TRBV12-3 or TRBV12-4 to TRBJ1-4; TRBD1 might be the D (6 bases). The CDR3 extends over 14 amino acids. Trimming cost V 6 bases and J 4 bases, with 12 bases left between them. CDR3 sequence (DNA): TGTGCCAGCAGAGATACAGGGAGTAATGAAAAACTGTTTTTT. Protein: CASRDTGSNEKLFF.

The J gene is TRBJ2-7, the V gene TRBV5-6; TRBD1 matches 9 bases. With V trimmed by 4 bases and J by 3 bases, 8 bases remained unmatched. CDR3 size: 15 residues. Germline loops: CDR1 SGHDT, CDR2 YYEEEE. In DNA, the CDR3 is TGTGCCAGCAGCCCCACGGGACAGGGAGGCTACGAGCAGTACTTC. Translating it yields CASSPTGQGGYEQYF.

The genes are TRBV11-2 and TRBJ2-7; possible D gene TRBD1, 5 bases. Trimming shortened V by 1 base and J by 5 bases, and 6 bases separated the two germline ends. CDR1 and CDR2 from the germline V gene are SGHAT and FQNNGV. This CDR3 is built from 12 residues. CDR3 DNA: TGTGCCAGCAGCTTAGTACAGGACGAGCAGTACTTC. Translated: CASSLVQDEQYF.

The chain combines TRBV5-1 with TRBJ2-1, with D possibly TRBD1 on 5 matching bases. The length of the CDR3 is 15 residues. Per the germline V gene, CDR1 is SGHRS and CDR2 is YFSETQ. V was cut by 0 bases and J by 7 bases, with 14 bases left in between. The CDR3 region is CASSLVSGYYNEQFF. CDR3 DNA: TGCGCCAGCAGCTTGGTCTCAGGGTATTATAATGAGCAGTTCTTC.

This clonotype was picked up a small number of times. V is TRBV19 and J is TRBJ2-7, with D perhaps matching TRBD1 (6 bases). V lost 3 bases and J lost 1, with 13 bases in between. Germline V lookup: CDR1 LNHDA, CDR2 SQIVND (reference sequence). The CDR3 loop spans 15 amino acids. The CDR3 DNA is TGTGCCAGTAGTATCGGGCAGGGGACGTCCTACGAGCAGTACTTC. This sequence encodes CASSIGQGTSYEQYF.

This clonotype has a count of ten or more. The germline gene is not matched at one end of the junction; a read error may be the cause. The CDR3 here is CASSTGTMNTEAFF. The CDR3 DNA sequence: TGTGCCAGCAGTACAGGGACAATGAACACTGAAGCTTTCTTT. The rearrangement uses TRBV19 and TRBJ1-1; the D gene is possibly TRBD1 (6 bases). This CDR3 spans 14 amino acids. In germline, CDR1 is LNHDA, CDR2 SQIVND (reference sequence). The entire variable domain, with the rest obtained from reference TRBV19 and TRBJ1-1, is as follows: DGGITQSPKYLFRKEGQNVTLSCEQNLNHDAMYWYRQDPGQGLRLIYYSQIVNDFQKGDIAEGYSVSREKKESFPLTVTSAQKNPTAFYLCASSTGTMNTEAFFGQGTRLTVV.

The chain employs TRBV9 and TRBJ2-6; no firm D call. CDR3 length: 16 amino acids. Germline V gene lookup returns CDR1 SGDLS and CDR2 YYNGEE. The ends were cut back, 3 bases at V and 0 bases at J, with 10 bases in the middle. The CDR3 reads CASSGSGFSGANVLTF. As DNA, the CDR3 is TGTGCCAGCAGCGGATCCGGGTTCTCTGGGGCCAACGTCCTGACTTTC.